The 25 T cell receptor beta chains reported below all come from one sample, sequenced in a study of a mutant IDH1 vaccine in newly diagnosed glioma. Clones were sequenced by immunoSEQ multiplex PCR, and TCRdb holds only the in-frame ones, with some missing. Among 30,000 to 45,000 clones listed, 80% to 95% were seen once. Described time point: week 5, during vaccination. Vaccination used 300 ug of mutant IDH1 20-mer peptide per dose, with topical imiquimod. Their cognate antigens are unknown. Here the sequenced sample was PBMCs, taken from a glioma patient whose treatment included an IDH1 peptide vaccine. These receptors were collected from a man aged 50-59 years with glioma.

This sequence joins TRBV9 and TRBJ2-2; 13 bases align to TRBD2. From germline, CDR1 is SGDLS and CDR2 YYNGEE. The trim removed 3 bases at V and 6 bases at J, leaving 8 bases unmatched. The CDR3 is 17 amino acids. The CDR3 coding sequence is TGTGCCAGCAGCGCGGGGACTAGCGGGGTAAACGCCGGGGAGCTGTTTTTT. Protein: CASSAGTSGVNAGELFF. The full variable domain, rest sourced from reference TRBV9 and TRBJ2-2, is DSGVTQTPKHLITATGQRVTLRCSPRSGDLSVYWYQQSLDQGLQFLIQYYNGEERAKGNILERFSAQQFPDLHSELNLSSLELGDSALYFCASSAGTSGVNAGELFFGEGSRLTVL.

The CDR3 here is CASSQDGTGGETQYF. The CDR3 bases are TGCGCCAGCAGCCAAGACGGGACAGGTGGAGAGACCCAGTACTTC. The chain links TRBV4-1 to TRBJ2-5; 8 bases are a match to TRBD1. Germline V gives CDR1 MGHRA, CDR2 YSYEKL. Trimming cost V 0 bases and J 4 bases; bases outside gene matches: 4. The CDR3 extends over 15 amino acids.

In DNA, the CDR3 is TGTGCCAGCATGGAGTCGGGGGCTGGAAACACCATATATTTT. Translated: CASMESGAGNTIYF. The rearrangement links TRBV6-1 to TRBJ1-3, with D maybe TRBD1 (5 bases). Trimming left V 7 bases short and J 2 bases short, with 12 bases between. Germline CDR1 and CDR2: MNHNS and SASEGT. The length of the CDR3 is 14 residues.

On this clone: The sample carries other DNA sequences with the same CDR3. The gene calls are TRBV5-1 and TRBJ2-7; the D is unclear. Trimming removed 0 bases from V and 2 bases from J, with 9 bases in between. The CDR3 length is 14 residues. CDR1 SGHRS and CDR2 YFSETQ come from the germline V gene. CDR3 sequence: CASSLVVQPYEQYF. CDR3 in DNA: TGCGCCAGCAGCTTGGTGGTTCAACCCTACGAGCAGTACTTC.

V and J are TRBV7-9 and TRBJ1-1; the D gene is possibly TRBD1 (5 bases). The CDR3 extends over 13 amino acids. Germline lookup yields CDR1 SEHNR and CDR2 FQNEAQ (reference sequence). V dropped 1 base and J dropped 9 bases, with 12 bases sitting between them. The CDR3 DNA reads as TGTGCCAGCAGCTTAGTAGGGGACCAGAAAGCTTTCTTT. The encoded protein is CASSLVGDQKAFF.

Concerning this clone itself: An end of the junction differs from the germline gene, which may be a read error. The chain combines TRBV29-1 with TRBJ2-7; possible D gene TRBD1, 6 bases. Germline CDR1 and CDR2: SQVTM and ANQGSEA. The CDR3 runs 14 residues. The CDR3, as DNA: TGCAGCGTAGAAGACAGGACCCACTCCTACGAGCAGTACTTC. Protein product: CSVEDRTHSYEQYF.

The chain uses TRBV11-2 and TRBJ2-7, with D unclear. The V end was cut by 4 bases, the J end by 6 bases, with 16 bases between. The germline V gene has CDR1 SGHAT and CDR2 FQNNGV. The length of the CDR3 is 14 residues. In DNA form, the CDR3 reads TGTGCCAGCAGCTCCACCGGGCCCTCGGCCGAGCAGTACTTC. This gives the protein CASSSTGPSAEQYF.

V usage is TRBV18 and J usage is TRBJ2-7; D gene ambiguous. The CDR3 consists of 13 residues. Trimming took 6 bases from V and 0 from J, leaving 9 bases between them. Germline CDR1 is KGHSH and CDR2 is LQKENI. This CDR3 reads CASSARSSYEQYF. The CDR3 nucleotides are TGTGCCAGCTCCGCTAGATCCTCCTACGAGCAGTACTTC.

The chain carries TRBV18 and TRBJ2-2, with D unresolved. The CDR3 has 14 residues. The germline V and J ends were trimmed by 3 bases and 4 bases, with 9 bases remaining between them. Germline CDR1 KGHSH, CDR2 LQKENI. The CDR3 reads CASSPLAPTGELFF. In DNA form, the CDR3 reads TGTGCCAGCTCACCTCTTGCCCCCACCGGGGAGCTGTTTTTT.

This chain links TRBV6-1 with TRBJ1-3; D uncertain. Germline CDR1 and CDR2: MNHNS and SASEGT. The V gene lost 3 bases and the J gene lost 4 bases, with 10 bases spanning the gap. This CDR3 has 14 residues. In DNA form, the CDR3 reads TGTGCCAGCAGTGAGAGGGTGGCGGGAAACACCATATATTTT. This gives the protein CASSERVAGNTIYF.

For the CDR3, the DNA is TGCGCCAGCAGCCTCCTCCTTAAGACAGGGGACTATGGCTACACCTTC. Its translation: CASSLLLKTGDYGYTF. The chain carries TRBV4-1 and TRBJ1-2; 8 bases are shared with TRBD1. Germline CDR1 and CDR2: MGHRA and YSYEKL. CDR3 size: 16 residues. Germline trimming cut 4 bases from V and 3 bases from J; bases unmatched to any gene: 10.

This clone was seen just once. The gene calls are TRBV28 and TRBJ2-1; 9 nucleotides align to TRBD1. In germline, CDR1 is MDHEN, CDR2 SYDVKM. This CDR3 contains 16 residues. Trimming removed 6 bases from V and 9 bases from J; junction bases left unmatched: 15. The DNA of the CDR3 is TGTGCCAGCAGGATACAGGGGGCGCAGGGTAGTGGTGAGCAGTTCTTC. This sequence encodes CASRIQGAQGSGEQFF.

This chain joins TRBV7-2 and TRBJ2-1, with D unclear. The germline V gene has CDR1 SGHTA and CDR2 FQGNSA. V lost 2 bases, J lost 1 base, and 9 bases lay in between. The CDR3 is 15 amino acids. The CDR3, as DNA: TGTGCCAGCAGCTTAAGATGGGAATCCTACAATGAGCAGTTCTTC. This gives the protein CASSLRWESYNEQFF. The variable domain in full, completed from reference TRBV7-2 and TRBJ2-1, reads GAGVSQSPSNKVTEKGKDVELRCDPISGHTALYWYRQSLGQGLEFLIYFQGNSAPDKSGLPSDRFSAERTGGSVSTLTIQRTQQEDSAVYLCASSLRWESYNEQFFGPGTRLTVL.

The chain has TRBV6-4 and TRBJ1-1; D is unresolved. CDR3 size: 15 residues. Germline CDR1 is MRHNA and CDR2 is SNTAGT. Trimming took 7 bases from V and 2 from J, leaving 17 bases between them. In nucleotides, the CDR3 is TGTGCCAGCATTCGCCTCGCTAAGGGAAACACTGAAGCTTTCTTT. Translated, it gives CASIRLAKGNTEAFF.

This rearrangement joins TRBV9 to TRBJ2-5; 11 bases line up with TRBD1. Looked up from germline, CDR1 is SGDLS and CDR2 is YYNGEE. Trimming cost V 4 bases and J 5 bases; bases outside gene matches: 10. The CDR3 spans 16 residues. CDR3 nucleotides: TGTGCCAGCAGCTTGCCGGGGACAGGGGGAAGCGAGACCCAGTACTTC. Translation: CASSLPGTGGSETQYF. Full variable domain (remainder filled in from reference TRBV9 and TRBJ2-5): DSGVTQTPKHLITATGQRVTLRCSPRSGDLSVYWYQQSLDQGLQFLIQYYNGEERAKGNILERFSAQQFPDLHSELNLSSLELGDSALYFCASSLPGTGGSETQYFGPGTRLLVL.

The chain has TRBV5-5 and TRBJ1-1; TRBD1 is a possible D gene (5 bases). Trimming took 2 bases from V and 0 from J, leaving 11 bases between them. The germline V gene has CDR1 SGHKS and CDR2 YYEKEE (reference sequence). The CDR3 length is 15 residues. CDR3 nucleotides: TGTGCCAGCAGCTTAGGGGCGGCGATGAACACTGAAGCTTTCTTT. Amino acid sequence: CASSLGAAMNTEAFF.

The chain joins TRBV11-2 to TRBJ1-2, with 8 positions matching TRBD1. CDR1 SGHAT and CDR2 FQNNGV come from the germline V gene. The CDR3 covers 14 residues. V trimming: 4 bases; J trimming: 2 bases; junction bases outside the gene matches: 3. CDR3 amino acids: CASSWGQENYGYTF. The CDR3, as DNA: TGTGCCAGCAGCTGGGGACAGGAGAACTATGGCTACACCTTC.

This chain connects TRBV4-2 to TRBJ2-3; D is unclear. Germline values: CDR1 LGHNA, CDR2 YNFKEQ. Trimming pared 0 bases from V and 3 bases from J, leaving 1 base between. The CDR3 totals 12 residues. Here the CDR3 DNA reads TGTGCCAGCAGCCAAGAAACAGATACGCAGTATTTT. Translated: CASSQETDTQYF.

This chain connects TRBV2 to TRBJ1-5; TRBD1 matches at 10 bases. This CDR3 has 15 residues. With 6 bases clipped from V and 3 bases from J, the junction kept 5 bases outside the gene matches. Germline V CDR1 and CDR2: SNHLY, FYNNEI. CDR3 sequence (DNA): TGTGCCAGCAGAGACAGGGGGCAGGACAATCAGCCCCAGCATTTT. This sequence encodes CASRDRGQDNQPQHF.

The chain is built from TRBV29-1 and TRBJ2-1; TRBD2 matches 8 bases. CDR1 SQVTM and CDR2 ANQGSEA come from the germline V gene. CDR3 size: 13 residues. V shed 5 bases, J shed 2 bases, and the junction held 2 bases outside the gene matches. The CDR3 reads CSVRGGPYNEQFF. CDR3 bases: TGCAGCGTTCGCGGGGGGCCCTACAATGAGCAGTTCTTC.

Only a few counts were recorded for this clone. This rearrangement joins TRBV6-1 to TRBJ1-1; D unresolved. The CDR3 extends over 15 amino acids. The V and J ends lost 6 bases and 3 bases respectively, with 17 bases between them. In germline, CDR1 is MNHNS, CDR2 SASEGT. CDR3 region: CASRSSQLVDTEAFF. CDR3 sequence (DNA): TGTGCCAGCAGGTCCTCCCAATTGGTCGACACTGAAGCTTTCTTT.

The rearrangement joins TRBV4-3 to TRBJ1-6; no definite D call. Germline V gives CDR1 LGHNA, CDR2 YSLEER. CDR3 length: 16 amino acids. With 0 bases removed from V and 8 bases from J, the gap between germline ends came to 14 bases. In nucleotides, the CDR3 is TGCGCCAGCAGCCAAGATAAGACCAACGACTATTCACCCCTCCACTTT. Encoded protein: CASSQDKTNDYSPLHF.

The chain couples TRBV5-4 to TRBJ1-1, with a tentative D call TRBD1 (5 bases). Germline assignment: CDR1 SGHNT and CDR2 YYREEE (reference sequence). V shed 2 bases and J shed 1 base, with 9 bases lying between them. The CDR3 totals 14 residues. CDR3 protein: CASSFGGTNTEAFF. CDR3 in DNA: TGTGCCAGCAGCTTTGGCGGGACGAACACTGAAGCTTTCTTT.

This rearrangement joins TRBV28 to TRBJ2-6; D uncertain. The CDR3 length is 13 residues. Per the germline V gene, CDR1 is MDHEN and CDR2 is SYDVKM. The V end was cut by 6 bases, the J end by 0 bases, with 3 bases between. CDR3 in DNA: TGTGCCAGCAGCAGCTCTGGGGCCAACGTCCTGACTTTC. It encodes CASSSSGANVLTF.

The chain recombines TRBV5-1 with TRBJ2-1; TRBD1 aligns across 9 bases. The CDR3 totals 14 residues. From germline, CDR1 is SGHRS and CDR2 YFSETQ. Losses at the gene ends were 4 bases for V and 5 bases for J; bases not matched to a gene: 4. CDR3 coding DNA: TGCGCCAGCAGCACAGGGGGCATGGACAATGAGCAGTTCTTC. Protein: CASSTGGMDNEQFF.